Only a few counts were recorded for the clone carrying this T cell receptor beta chain. The target antigen is unknown. The source of the sample is a study of response to subunit inactivated influenza vaccine. Whole-study findings and limits: The authors suggested that every seasonal influenza vaccination recruits few new T cells.

Each CDR3 protein is one row after TCRdb ran MiXCR on the RT-PCR reads. The sample lists over 450,000 distinct CDR3 sequences; approximately 13% were seen once. The V gene's germline CDR1 is KGHSH and CDR2 LQKENI. V was trimmed by 3 bases and J by 1 base, leaving 9 bases between them. The CDR3 sequence is 14 residues long. The chain uses TRBV18 and TRBJ2-5; D is uncertain. The source material was PBMCs from blood, sampled about 40 days after vaccination. The receptor's source is a man aged 50 or older who received an inactivated influenza vaccine. The CDR3 nucleotides read TGTGCCAGCTCACCCCAGCAGAGCCAAGAGACCCAGTACTTC. This gives the protein CASSPQQSQETQYF.